The entry below gives a single T cell receptor (beta chain) sequence along with its context. The antigen is undetermined. Being one base from a much bigger clone, this may be a read error. Authors of the study amplified TCR beta CDR3 regions from RNA transcripts. The HTBI set primed first-round TCR CDR3 RT-PCR. A single record per CDR3 protein comes from TCRdb applying MiXCR to the multiplex PCR reads. Among some 620,000 distinct CDR3 sequences, around 15% were seen once, and the ten largest hold approximately 3.8%. These data belong to a study of T cells in Graves' hyperthyroidism and ophthalmopathy. Overall study: Upon initial diagnosis and before any treatment, peripheral blood was collected.

The study, taken as a whole, reports: Ophthalmopathy, which appeared later, was predicted by the model a median about 6 months before onset.

The source material was blood. The sequence was collected from a woman in her 30s with Graves' hyperthyroidism.

CDR3 in amino acids: CASSSTSGSDLYNEQFF. CDR3 nucleotide sequence: TGTGCCAGCAGTTCTACAAGCGGGAGTGATCTCTACAATGAGCAGTTCTTC. The chain employs TRBV27 and TRBJ2-1, with 8 bases identical to TRBD2. Germline trimming cut 4 bases from V and 3 bases from J; bases unmatched to any gene: 11. Germline CDR1 MNHEY, CDR2 SMNVEV (reference sequence). CDR3 size: 17 residues.